These 31 T cell receptor beta chains originate from one sample sequenced in a study of blood T cell repertoires in COVID-19. TCRdb's copy holds only in-frame clones and misses some; the assay was immunoSEQ multiplex PCR. The sample includes 250,000 to 350,000 clones, about 85% seen only once; the top ten take about 2%. The sequencing sample was made of peripheral blood. The receptors were sampled from a woman aged 50 to 60 who had recovered from COVID-19.

The chain uses TRBV7-2 and TRBJ1-4; D possibly corresponds to TRBD1 (6 bases). The CDR3 totals 15 residues. CDR1 SGHTA and CDR2 FQGNSA come from the germline V gene. Trimming took off 5 bases at V and 1 base at J, with 11 bases between the two ends. The CDR3 DNA sequence: TGTGCCAGCAGCCCAGGACAGTTAACTAATGAAAAACTGTTTTTT. Its translation is CASSPGQLTNEKLFF.

CDR3: CAISEGPTKDPQYGYTF. CDR3 sequence (DNA): TGTGCCATCAGTGAGGGGCCTACCAAGGATCCTCAGTATGGCTACACCTTC. The J gene is TRBJ1-2, the V gene TRBV10-3; D is undetermined. Germline CDR1 reads ENHRY; CDR2 reads SYGVKD. This CDR3 has 17 amino acids. V lost 2 bases and J 5 bases, leaving 21 bases between the germline ends.

The genes are TRBV18 and TRBJ1-1, with 8 nucleotides matching TRBD1. The CDR3 contains 15 residues. The germline CDR1 and CDR2 sequences are KGHSH and LQKENI. After removal of 3 bases from V and 3 bases from J, the junction contained 6 bases not matched to a gene. The CDR3 region is CASSPWQGAHTEAFF. CDR3 in DNA: TGTGCCAGCTCACCCTGGCAGGGGGCTCACACTGAAGCTTTCTTT.

The chain employs TRBV7-8 and TRBJ1-3, with D tentatively TRBD1 (6 bases). The V gene lost 1 base and the J gene lost 2 bases, with 15 bases spanning the gap. The CDR3 spans 17 residues. Germline V gene data show CDR1 as SGHVS and CDR2 as FQNEAQ. CDR3 nucleotide sequence: TGTGCCAGCAGCTTAGGGGGGGGCTCAGGGACTGGAAACACCATATATTTT. This codes for CASSLGGGSGTGNTIYF. The full variable domain, completed using reference TRBV7-8 and TRBJ1-3, is GAGVSQSPRYKVAKRGQDVALRCDPISGHVSLFWYQQALGQGPEFLTYFQNEAQLDKSGLPSDRFFAERPEGSVSTLKIQRTQQEDSAVYLCASSLGGGSGTGNTIYFGEGSWLTVV.

This clone was recorded a few times. The rearrangement joins TRBV6-2 or TRBV6-3 to TRBJ2-2; no definite D call. With 2 bases removed from V and 3 bases from J, the gap between germline ends came to 7 bases. The CDR3 is 14 amino acids. Germline values: CDR1 MNHEY, CDR2 SVGEGT. DNA of the CDR3: TGTGCCAGCAGTTACCGCAGTTACACCGGGGAGCTGTTTTTT. Translated, it gives CASSYRSYTGELFF.

This clone was counted a single time. This chain links TRBV5-4 with TRBJ2-1, with 12 positions matching TRBD2. This CDR3 has 16 residues. Germline V gives CDR1 SGHNT, CDR2 YYREEE (reference sequence). After removal of 4 bases from V and 10 bases from J, the junction contained 12 bases not matched to a gene. The CDR3 DNA is TGTGCCAGCAGCCTATACAAACGGACTAGCGGGAACGAGCAGTTCTTC. Protein sequence: CASSLYKRTSGNEQFF.

The chain employs TRBV6-6 and TRBJ1-4, with TRBD1 identical over 9 bases. Germline assignment: CDR1 MNHNY and CDR2 SVGAGI (reference sequence). CDR3 length equals 13 residues. V shed 10 bases and J 3 bases; nucleotides not matched to a gene: 3. The CDR3 coding sequence is TGTGCCACGGGACAGGGTTCTAATGAAAAACTGTTTTTT. Translation: CATGQGSNEKLFF.

The chain links TRBV6-2 or TRBV6-3 to TRBJ2-7; tentatively, D is TRBD1 (5 bases). Trimming took 6 bases from V and 5 from J, leaving 17 bases between them. The CDR3 is 14 residues long. CDR1 and CDR2 from the germline V gene are MNHEY and SVGEGT. The CDR3 protein is CASSLDSPGNEQYF. CDR3 nucleotide sequence: TGTGCCAGCAGCTTAGACAGCCCAGGGAACGAGCAGTACTTC.

V gene TRBV5-1 combines with J gene TRBJ2-5, with 9 bases matching TRBD1. CDR1 SGHRS and CDR2 YFSETQ come from the germline V gene. This CDR3 is 20 amino acids long. V dropped 1 base and J dropped 1; count of bases not matched to a gene: 17. The CDR3 reads CASSLKVIGTGMVLQETQYF. The CDR3 DNA is TGCGCCAGCAGCTTGAAAGTGATAGGGACAGGGATGGTCCTCCAAGAGACCCAGTACTTC.

This chain uses TRBV30 with TRBJ1-2; D may be TRBD1 (5 bases). This CDR3 region has 17 residues. CDR1 is GTSNPN and CDR2 is SVGIG in the germline V gene (reference sequence). V was trimmed by 3 bases and J by 1 base, leaving 21 bases between them. Here the CDR3 reads CAWSLPVNQGFNYGYTF. The CDR3 DNA sequence: TGTGCCTGGAGCCTACCCGTGAATCAGGGATTTAACTATGGCTACACCTTC.

V gene TRBV7-2 combines with J gene TRBJ2-1; 11 nucleotides align to TRBD2. CDR1 and CDR2 (germline): SGHTA, FQGNSA. This CDR3 has 14 residues. After removal of 3 bases from V and 9 bases from J, the junction contained 4 bases not matched to a gene. The CDR3 coding sequence is TGTGCCAGCAGCTTTCCGGGACTAGCGGCTGAGCAGTTCTTC. It codes for CASSFPGLAAEQFF.

This CDR3 is CASSPTGTKSNQPQHF. Written as DNA, the CDR3 is TGTGCCAGCAGCCCAACAGGGACCAAGAGCAATCAGCCCCAGCATTTT. This chain connects TRBV7-8 to TRBJ1-5; possible D gene TRBD1, 6 bases. The V and J ends lost 5 bases and 1 base respectively, with 15 bases between them. The V gene's germline CDR1 is SGHVS and CDR2 FQNEAQ. This CDR3 has 16 amino acids.

V and J are TRBV6-5 and TRBJ1-6; 8 nucleotides line up with TRBD1. V lost 6 bases and J lost 8; bases outside the gene matches: 6. CDR1 and CDR2 from the germline V gene are MNHEY and SVGAGI. The CDR3 runs to 14 residues. CDR3 sequence (DNA): TGTGCCAGCAGAAACAGGGGGTGGGATTCACCCCTCCACTTT. Translation gives CASRNRGWDSPLHF.

This clone came up once. This sequence joins TRBV25-1 and TRBJ1-2, with D tentatively TRBD1 (6 bases). The V gene lost 6 bases and the J gene lost 8 bases, with 13 bases spanning the gap. The CDR3 is 12 amino acids. Germline V gives CDR1 MGHDK, CDR2 SYGVNS. The CDR3, as DNA: TGTGCCAGCAGCGGGACAAAAGGGGGCTACACCTTC. Its translation: CASSGTKGGYTF.

The genes are TRBV28 and TRBJ1-4; 9 bases are a match to TRBD1. Germline values: CDR1 MDHEN, CDR2 SYDVKM. CDR3 size: 14 residues. Trimming took 6 bases from V and 6 from J; bases not matched to a gene: 5. CDR3 sequence: CASRLQGAYEKLFF. CDR3 coding DNA: TGTGCCAGCAGACTACAGGGGGCCTATGAAAAACTGTTTTTT.

V usage is TRBV28 and J usage is TRBJ1-2, with D tentatively TRBD1 (5 bases). V was clipped by 5 bases and J by 3 bases, with 10 bases between them. The CDR3 contains 13 residues. Germline V gives CDR1 MDHEN, CDR2 SYDVKM. The CDR3 coding sequence is TGTGCCAGCAGTACGGGGGGAGACTATGGCTACACCTTC. Encoded protein: CASSTGGDYGYTF.

V usage is TRBV5-4 and J usage is TRBJ2-1; 8 bases agree with TRBD1. The CDR3 covers 13 residues. Germline V gene lookup returns CDR1 SGHNT and CDR2 YYREEE (reference sequence). V lost 3 bases, J lost 6 bases, and 2 bases stayed unmatched. CDR3 residues: CASSSDRGNEQFF. The DNA of the CDR3 is TGTGCCAGCAGCTCCGACAGGGGCAATGAGCAGTTCTTC. The variable domain in full, completed from reference TRBV5-4 and TRBJ2-1, reads ETGVTQSPTHLIKTRGQQVTLRCSSQSGHNTVSWYQQALGQGPQFIFQYYREEENGRGNFPPRFSGLQFPNYSSELNVNALELDDSALYLCASSSDRGNEQFFGPGTRLTVL.

The J gene is TRBJ1-6, the V gene TRBV4-1, with no clear D. V was pared by 5 bases and J by 3 bases, with 17 bases between. There are 17 residues in the CDR3. Per the germline V gene, CDR1 is MGHRA and CDR2 is YSYEKL. CDR3 residues: CASSDAREMGYNSPLHF. The CDR3 DNA is TGCGCCAGCAGCGACGCGAGGGAAATGGGCTATAATTCACCCCTCCACTTT.

The genes are TRBV28 and TRBJ2-7, with no clear D. CDR3 length: 15 residues. Germline V lookup: CDR1 MDHEN, CDR2 SYDVKM. The CDR3 DNA reads TGTGCTCGGCACCCCGACTGGCCGCCTTTCTGCGAGCAGTACTTC. Its protein is CARHPDWPPFCEQYF. The full variable domain, rest sourced from reference TRBV28 and TRBJ2-7, is DVKVTQSSRYLVKRTGEKVFLECVQDMDHENMFWYRQDPGLGLRLIYFSYDVKMKEKGDIPEGYSVSREKKERFSLILESASTNQTSMYLCARHPDWPPFCEQYFGPGTRLTVT.

This clone has only one observation. This CDR3 is CASSWGHNTEAFF. CDR3 DNA sequence: TGTGCCAGCTCCTGGGGCCACAACACTGAAGCTTTCTTT. The chain couples TRBV7-6 to TRBJ1-1, with D tentatively TRBD1 (5 bases). From germline, CDR1 is SGHVS and CDR2 FNYEAQ. The CDR3 covers 13 residues. V lost 8 bases to trimming and J lost 2 bases, with 12 bases between them.

The chain is built from TRBV6-2 or TRBV6-3 and TRBJ2-6; D gene ambiguous. V lost 2 bases, J lost 0 bases, and 11 bases lay in between. CDR1 and CDR2 (germline): MNHEY, SVGEGT. The CDR3 totals 17 residues. CDR3 sequence (DNA): TGTGCCAGCAGTTACCCCCACACGTTCTCTGGGGCCAACGTCCTGACTTTC. Translated: CASSYPHTFSGANVLTF.

In DNA form, the CDR3 reads TGTGCCAGCAGCTTGGGAGGACAGTACTCCTACGAGCAGTACTTC. Encoded protein: CASSLGGQYSYEQYF. The chain uses TRBV5-6 and TRBJ2-7; possibly TRBD1 for D (6 bases). The CDR3 spans 15 residues. Germline CDR1 SGHDT, CDR2 YYEEEE. V lost 0 bases to trimming and J lost 0 bases, with 10 bases between them.

The chain carries TRBV14 and TRBJ2-3; a possible D gene is TRBD1 (6 bases). The V gene lost 1 base and the J gene lost 5 bases, with 10 bases spanning the gap. The CDR3 has 14 amino acids. The germline gives CDR1 SGHDN, CDR2 FVKESK. The CDR3 sequence is CASSQGGQVDTQYF. CDR3 sequence (DNA): TGTGCCAGCAGCCAAGGGGGGCAGGTAGATACGCAGTATTTT.

The chain links TRBV5-1 to TRBJ2-7; perhaps TRBD1 as D (6 bases). Germline V lookup: CDR1 SGHRS, CDR2 YFSETQ. The V gene lost 2 bases and the J gene lost 2 bases, with 11 bases spanning the gap. The CDR3 spans 14 residues. CDR3: CASSFQGNPYEQYF. The CDR3, as DNA: TGCGCCAGCAGCTTCCAGGGGAATCCCTACGAGCAGTACTTC.

The chain recombines TRBV15 with TRBJ2-3; TRBD2 aligns across 7 bases. V trimming: 3 bases; J trimming: 2 bases; junction bases outside the gene matches: 5. The CDR3 is 15 amino acids. Germline V lookup: CDR1 LNHNV, CDR2 YYDKDF (reference sequence). CDR3: CATSSKRGSTDTQYF. CDR3 nucleotides: TGTGCCACCAGCAGTAAGCGGGGATCCACAGATACGCAGTATTTT.

The V call is TRBV7-6, the J call TRBJ2-1, with 13 positions matching TRBD2. Per the germline V gene, CDR1 is SGHVS and CDR2 is FNYEAQ. The trim removed 5 bases at V and 4 bases at J, leaving 2 bases unmatched. This CDR3 is 15 amino acids long. This CDR3 reads CASSAGLAGYNEQFF. The CDR3 nucleotides read TGTGCCAGCAGCGCGGGACTAGCGGGATACAATGAGCAGTTCTTC.

V is TRBV30 and J is TRBJ1-3; D perhaps matches TRBD1 (5 bases). Trimming shortened V by 2 bases and J by 3 bases, and 11 bases separated the two germline ends. This CDR3 has 14 amino acids. The germline gives CDR1 GTSNPN, CDR2 SVGIG (reference sequence). The CDR3 spells CAWSLDRFGNTIYF. The DNA of the CDR3 is TGTGCCTGGAGTCTCGACAGATTTGGAAACACCATATATTTT.

A few counts support this clone. CDR3 sequence (DNA): TGTGCCAGCTCACCACAGGGGGTGGGGAACACTGAAGCTTTCTTT. As protein: CASSPQGVGNTEAFF. The chain links TRBV18 to TRBJ1-1; a possible D gene is TRBD1 (6 bases). In germline, CDR1 is KGHSH, CDR2 LQKENI. The CDR3 totals 15 residues. Trimming stripped 1 base from V and 1 base from J, with 10 bases between. Variable domain in full (rest from reference TRBV18 and TRBJ1-1): NAGVMQNPRHLVRRRGQEARLRCSPMKGHSHVYWYRQLPEEGLKFMVYLQKENIIDESGMPKERFSAEFPKEGPSILRIQQVVRGDSAAYFCASSPQGVGNTEAFFGQGTRLTVV.

The chain couples TRBV13 to TRBJ1-1, with D hard to call. V was shortened by 6 bases and J by 4 bases, with 12 bases between the two germline ends. CDR3 size: 13 residues. CDR1 is PRHDT and CDR2 is FYEKMQ in the germline V gene (reference sequence). The CDR3 sequence is CASSGGRFTEAFF. Written as DNA, the CDR3 is TGTGCCAGCAGTGGAGGACGGTTCACTGAAGCTTTCTTT.

The chain couples TRBV7-9 to TRBJ2-3; D call uncertain. V lost 4 bases and J 8 bases, leaving 7 bases between the germline ends. The CDR3 contains 11 residues. Germline CDR1 SEHNR, CDR2 FQNEAQ (reference sequence). CDR3 protein: CASSSVGTQYF. In DNA form, the CDR3 reads TGTGCCAGCAGCTCGGTCGGTACGCAGTATTTT.

The chain couples TRBV2 to TRBJ1-4; 9 nucleotides align to TRBD1. The length of the CDR3 is 13 residues. J lost 8 bases, V lost 8 bases, and 6 bases had no gene match. The germline V gene has CDR1 SNHLY and CDR2 FYNNEI. For the CDR3, the DNA is TGTGCCAGCGGGAGGGACAGGGACGAAAAACTGTTTTTT. Its protein product is CASGRDRDEKLFF. The whole variable domain, filled in from reference TRBV2 and TRBJ1-4, reads EPEVTQTPSHQVTQMGQEVILRCVPISNHLYFYWYRQILGQKVEFLVSFYNNEISEKSEIFDDQFSVERPDGSNFTLKIRSTKLEDSAMYFCASGRDRDEKLFFGSGTQLSVL.